Shown below are 8 T cell receptor beta chains from a single sample sequenced in a study of shared T cell receptors in the human thymus. Measured with immunoSEQ multiplex PCR; TCRdb has only the in-frame clones, and not every one. The sample has about 660,000 clones, roughly 90% seen once. The same data also contributed to another study, on human thymus T cells.

The specimen sequenced was thymocytes. The receptor source for this set is a boy younger than two with a congenital heart defect.

The chain carries TRBV9 and TRBJ2-1; TRBD2 agrees at 8 bases. Losses at the gene ends were 3 bases for V and 4 bases for J; bases not matched to a gene: 9. This CDR3 is built from 16 residues. From germline, CDR1 is SGDLS and CDR2 YYNGEE. The CDR3 sequence is CASSASPGLVYNEQFF. The CDR3 DNA reads TGTGCCAGCAGCGCGAGTCCGGGACTAGTTTACAATGAGCAGTTCTTC.

Notes on this clone: Other DNA variants within this sample encode the same CDR3. The genes are TRBV28 and TRBJ2-3; maybe TRBD2 (6 bases). Germline CDR1 is MDHEN and CDR2 is SYDVKM. V lost 9 bases, J lost 4 bases, and 20 bases lay in between. This CDR3 region has 15 residues. CDR3 coding DNA: TGTGCCAGTCGAGGGGAGGTCCTGCCTCCAGATACGCAGTATTTT. Translated: CASRGEVLPPDTQYF.

The chain links TRBV11-3 to TRBJ2-5; TRBD2 matches at 8 bases. This CDR3 is built from 16 residues. Unmatched junction bases numbered 11, after V lost 5 bases and J lost 3 bases. Per the germline V gene, CDR1 is SGHNT and CDR2 is YENEEA. In DNA, the CDR3 is TGTGCCAGCAGCAGATCCCGGGAGGGCCACGAAGAGACCCAGTACTTC. Amino acid sequence: CASSRSREGHEETQYF. The whole variable domain, remainder taken from reference TRBV11-3 and TRBJ2-5, is EAGVVQSPRYKIIEKKQPVAFWCNPISGHNTLYWYLQNLGQGPELLIRYENEEAVDDSQLPKDRFSAERLKGVDSTLKIQPAELGDSAVYLCASSRSREGHEETQYFGPGTRLLVL.

The rearrangement joins TRBV2 to TRBJ2-7; D is unclear. V dropped 7 bases and J dropped 3 bases, with 7 bases sitting between them. The CDR3 extends over 11 amino acids. CDR1 and CDR2 (germline): SNHLY, FYNNEI. As DNA, the CDR3 is TGTGCCAGCATAAACGGCTACGAGCAGTACTTC. Protein sequence: CASINGYEQYF. The variable domain in full, with the rest retrieved from reference TRBV2 and TRBJ2-7, is EPEVTQTPSHQVTQMGQEVILRCVPISNHLYFYWYRQILGQKVEFLVSFYNNEISEKSEIFDDQFSVERPDGSNFTLKIRSTKLEDSAMYFCASINGYEQYFGPGTRLTVT.

V and J are TRBV7-2 and TRBJ2-5; 11 nucleotides match TRBD2. The V segment lost 5 bases and the J segment 5 bases; nucleotides outside the gene matches: 10. The CDR3 has 16 amino acids. CDR1 SGHTA and CDR2 FQGNSA come from the germline V gene. In DNA form, the CDR3 reads TGTGCCAGCAGCACGTTCCCGGGACTAGCGGCGGAGACCCAGTACTTC. The encoded protein is CASSTFPGLAAETQYF.

The V call is TRBV6-6, the J call TRBJ1-5; 9 bases map to TRBD1. Germline CDR1 and CDR2: MNHNY and SVGAGI (reference sequence). This CDR3 contains 15 residues. V was clipped by 5 bases and J by 1 base; unmatched bases: 3. Here the CDR3 DNA reads TGTGCCAGCAGTCCTGGACAGGGGAGCAATCAGCCCCAGCATTTT. Its protein is CASSPGQGSNQPQHF.

Only one count was recorded for this clone. J is TRBJ2-7 and V is TRBV10-3, with TRBD1 matching over 7 bases. Germline V gene sequence: CDR1 ENHRY, CDR2 SYGVKD. With V trimmed by 6 bases and J by 6 bases, 5 bases remained unmatched. CDR3 length equals 12 residues. The chain's CDR3 is CAISPAGGEQYF. The CDR3, as DNA: TGTGCCATCAGCCCGGCAGGGGGCGAGCAGTACTTC.

The rearrangement links TRBV4-3 to TRBJ2-3, with TRBD2 as a possible D gene (6 bases). The CDR3 length is 13 residues. The V end lost 5 bases, the J end lost 9 bases, and 15 bases lay between the germline ends. In germline, CDR1 is LGHNA, CDR2 YSLEER. The CDR3 region is CASSRTGEETQYF. In DNA form, the CDR3 reads TGCGCCAGCAGCAGAACGGGGGAGGAGACGCAGTATTTT.